This entry lists 20 T cell receptor beta chains sequenced from one sample in a study of T cell repertoires in cytomegalovirus infection. TCRdb ran MiXCR on the reads and lists one entry per CDR3 protein. The sample gives around 900,000 distinct CDR3 sequences, around 30% of which show up once; about an eighth is in the top ten. Their recognized antigens are unknown. Sequences were derived from cultured CD8+ T cells from PBMCs, sampled from culture after CMV antigen stimulation. The source is a human donor in good health (CMV status not recorded). Some clones in this sample may be carry-over from other donors' samples.

This clonotype showed up just a few times. V is TRBV4-3 and J is TRBJ2-1; TRBD1 matches at 7 bases. The CDR3 totals 15 residues. V was pared by 4 bases and J by 3 bases, with 6 bases of the junction left unmatched. Germline CDR1 reads LGHNA; CDR2 reads YSLEER. CDR3 residues: CASSLYRDSYNEQFF. CDR3 DNA: TGCGCCAGCAGCCTTTACCGGGACAGCTACAATGAGCAGTTCTTC.

This clonotype has a count of ten or more. V is TRBV7-2 and J is TRBJ2-7, with 10 positions matching TRBD2. The CDR3 covers 16 residues. Germline V gene data show CDR1 as SGHTA and CDR2 as FQGNSA. V was pared by 3 bases and J by 2 bases, with 7 bases of the junction left unmatched. The CDR3 region is CASSLGPGLATYEQYF. The CDR3 DNA sequence: TGTGCCAGCAGCTTGGGCCCGGGACTAGCGACCTACGAGCAGTACTTC.

This clonotype was found a few times. V gene TRBV7-3 combines with J gene TRBJ2-3; 12 bases are shared with TRBD2. The trim removed 5 bases at V and 1 base at J, leaving 13 bases unmatched. CDR3 size: 19 residues. The germline CDR1 and CDR2 sequences are SGHTA and FQGTGA. CDR3 nucleotides: TGTGCCAGCAGCCTCCCTACTAGCGGGGGGCCGGGCGGCACAGATACGCAGTATTTT. Its protein is CASSLPTSGGPGGTDTQYF.

In the case of this clonotype: Sequence at one end of the junction differs from germline and may be a read error. The rearrangement links TRBV4-1 to TRBJ2-1; unclear D gene. Germline V gene sequence: CDR1 MGHRA, CDR2 YSYEKL. This CDR3 has 14 residues. CDR3 protein: CASNQDQPNNEQFF. CDR3 DNA sequence: TGCGCCAGCAACCAAGATCAGCCAAATAATGAGCAGTTCTTC.

This clonotype appeared a few times. The chain links TRBV19 to TRBJ2-2; 10 bases are a match to TRBD1. Per the germline V gene, CDR1 is LNHDA and CDR2 is SQIVND (reference sequence). This CDR3 contains 17 residues. The V gene end was trimmed by 6 bases and the J gene end by 4 bases; junction bases not matched to a gene: 11. The CDR3 here is CASSRGTGVLSTGELFF. CDR3 coding DNA: TGTGCCAGTAGCCGTGGGACAGGGGTTTTGAGCACCGGGGAGCTGTTTTTT.

This clonotype has more than one count but fewer than ten. The rearrangement joins TRBV19 to TRBJ2-7, with 12 bases aligning to TRBD2. The CDR3 totals 15 residues. The trim removed 5 bases at V and 2 bases at J, leaving 4 bases unmatched. Germline CDR1 reads LNHDA; CDR2 reads SQIVND (reference sequence). The CDR3 loop reads CASSATSGGPYEQYV. The CDR3 region has the DNA TGTGCCAGTAGTGCGACTAGCGGGGGCCCCTACGAGCAGTACGTC.

The V call is TRBV12-3 or TRBV12-4, the J call TRBJ2-1, with D unresolved. CDR3 length equals 16 residues. Trimming took off 3 bases at V and 5 bases at J, with 17 bases between the two ends. The CDR3 spells CASSFTLGKLDNEQFF. CDR3 nucleotides: TGTGCCAGCAGTTTTACGCTTGGCAAATTAGACAATGAGCAGTTCTTC.

The chain couples TRBV5-6 to TRBJ1-5, with D tentatively TRBD1 (6 bases). Germline V CDR1 and CDR2: SGHDT, YYEEEE. This CDR3 has 14 residues. Trimming removed 5 bases at V and 7 bases at J, with 16 bases between. CDR3 protein: CASSSTGYPQPQHF. The CDR3 DNA follows: TGTGCCAGCAGTTCGACAGGATACCCGCAGCCCCAGCATTTT.

Only a few counts were recorded for this clonotype. The rearrangement joins TRBV4-1 to TRBJ2-2; D is unclear. The CDR3 sequence is 15 residues long. The germline gives CDR1 MGHRA, CDR2 YSYEKL. V was clipped by 0 bases and J by 3 bases, with 8 bases between them. The CDR3 region is CASSQEGYHTGELFF. CDR3 coding DNA: TGCGCCAGCAGCCAAGAGGGCTACCACACCGGGGAGCTGTTTTTT.

This clonotype has a handful of counts. V and J are TRBV11-2 and TRBJ2-6; 9 bases are a match to TRBD1. Germline V gene sequence: CDR1 SGHAT, CDR2 FQNNGV. The CDR3 is 22 amino acids. V gave up 1 base and J gave up 3 bases; unmatched junction bases: 19. The CDR3 coding sequence is TGTGCCAGCAGCTTAGTTGTCCCGGGACAGGGTCTCCACGCCGTTGGGGCCAACGTCCTGACTTTC. Translated: CASSLVVPGQGLHAVGANVLTF.

This clonotype was picked up a small number of times. The rearrangement uses TRBV6-1 and TRBJ2-3; tentative D call: TRBD2 (6 bases). The CDR3 is made up of 15 amino acids. Trimming shortened V by 3 bases and J by 5 bases, and 15 bases separated the two germline ends. The germline V gene has CDR1 MNHNS and CDR2 SASEGT. The chain's CDR3 is CASSEGGGRKDTQYF. In nucleotides, the CDR3 is TGTGCCAGCAGTGAGGGGGGAGGCAGAAAAGATACGCAGTATTTT.

V usage is TRBV11-3 and J usage is TRBJ2-2; perhaps D is TRBD1 or TRBD2 (5 bases each). Trimming took off 3 bases at V and 1 base at J, with 9 bases between the two ends. There are 15 residues in the CDR3. In germline, CDR1 is SGHNT, CDR2 YENEEA. CDR3 nucleotides: TGTGCCAGCAGCTTCCAGGGAGAGAACACCGGGGAGCTGTTTTTT. Translating it yields CASSFQGENTGELFF. The full variable domain, completed using reference TRBV11-3 and TRBJ2-2, is EAGVVQSPRYKIIEKKQPVAFWCNPISGHNTLYWYLQNLGQGPELLIRYENEEAVDDSQLPKDRFSAERLKGVDSTLKIQPAELGDSAVYLCASSFQGENTGELFFGEGSRLTVL.

The chain uses TRBV19 and TRBJ2-2, with D perhaps being TRBD1 or TRBD2 (5 bases each). From germline, CDR1 is LNHDA and CDR2 SQIVND (reference sequence). V shed 2 bases and J shed 4 bases, with 11 bases lying between them. The CDR3 has 15 amino acids. This CDR3 reads CASSILGDLTGELFF. The CDR3, as DNA: TGTGCCAGTAGTATATTGGGGGACCTCACCGGGGAGCTGTTTTTT. The full variable domain, completed using reference TRBV19 and TRBJ2-2, is DGGITQSPKYLFRKEGQNVTLSCEQNLNHDAMYWYRQDPGQGLRLIYYSQIVNDFQKGDIAEGYSVSREKKESFPLTVTSAQKNPTAFYLCASSILGDLTGELFFGEGSRLTVL.

The genes are TRBV4-3 and TRBJ2-5, with 9 nucleotides matching TRBD2. CDR1 and CDR2 from the germline V gene are LGHNA and YSLEER. Losses at the gene ends were 0 bases for V and 1 base for J; bases not matched to a gene: 6. The CDR3 is 17 residues long. As DNA, the CDR3 is TGCGCCAGCAGCCAAGAAGGTCTAGCGGGGACCCAAGAGACCCAGTACTTC. Translated, it gives CASSQEGLAGTQETQYF.

This rearrangement joins TRBV10-3 to TRBJ2-7; 9 bases line up with TRBD2. Germline V CDR1 and CDR2: ENHRY, SYGVKD. V lost 3 bases, J lost 5 bases, and 11 bases stayed unmatched. The CDR3 loop spans 16 amino acids. CDR3 bases: TGTGCCATCAGTGATGGCGCGGGGGGGGTATTGCACGAGCAGTACTTC. Translation: CAISDGAGGVLHEQYF.

This clonotype was seen at least ten times. The chain uses TRBV7-6 and TRBJ1-1; no clear D gene. The CDR3 length is 15 residues. Deletions cut 2 bases from V and 1 base from J, with 11 bases between. Germline V gene sequence: CDR1 SGHVS, CDR2 FNYEAQ. CDR3 region: CASSLLAGWNTEAFF. CDR3 bases: TGTGCCAGCAGCTTATTGGCTGGGTGGAACACTGAAGCTTTCTTT.

The gene calls are TRBV6-5 and TRBJ1-3, with D tentatively TRBD1 (5 bases). This CDR3 has 16 residues. The V gene lost 0 bases and the J gene lost 2 bases, with 11 bases spanning the gap. Germline CDR1 reads MNHEY; CDR2 reads SVGAGI. CDR3 amino acids: CASSYSLGTAGNTIYF. In DNA form, the CDR3 reads TGTGCCAGCAGTTACTCGCTGGGGACCGCTGGAAACACCATATATTTT.

The table lists this clonotype with a few counts. The genes are TRBV19 and TRBJ1-1; tentatively, D is TRBD1 (5 bases). Deletions cut 6 bases from V and 4 bases from J, with 15 bases between. The CDR3 has 14 residues. Germline V gives CDR1 LNHDA, CDR2 SQIVND (reference sequence). CDR3 DNA: TGTGCCAGTAGCCCGGGCGGGGCAAGCACTGAAGCTTTCTTT. Protein sequence: CASSPGGASTEAFF.

At least ten counts were recorded for this clonotype. The J gene is TRBJ2-1, the V gene TRBV7-8, with TRBD1 identical over 8 bases. With 1 base clipped from V and 8 bases from J, the junction kept 10 bases outside the gene matches. This CDR3 contains 16 residues. In germline, CDR1 is SGHVS, CDR2 FQNEAQ. The CDR3 sequence: CASSLVTGGREDEQFF. CDR3 DNA: TGTGCCAGCAGCTTAGTTACAGGGGGGAGAGAAGATGAGCAGTTCTTC. The whole variable domain, filled in from reference TRBV7-8 and TRBJ2-1, reads GAGVSQSPRYKVAKRGQDVALRCDPISGHVSLFWYQQALGQGPEFLTYFQNEAQLDKSGLPSDRFFAERPEGSVSTLKIQRTQQEDSAVYLCASSLVTGGREDEQFFGPGTRLTVL.

This clonotype has a handful of counts. The chain joins TRBV27 to TRBJ2-7; TRBD1 agrees at 8 bases. Losses at the gene ends were 7 bases for V and 3 bases for J; bases not matched to a gene: 8. CDR1 MNHEY and CDR2 SMNVEV come from the germline V gene (reference sequence). The CDR3 contains 14 residues. The chain's CDR3 is CASKPGTGGYEQYF. In DNA form, the CDR3 reads TGTGCCAGCAAACCCGGGACAGGAGGCTACGAGCAGTACTTC.